The 22 T cell receptor beta chains presented below share a single source sample, sequenced in a study of T cell responses to AZD1222 COVID-19 vaccine. Here immunoSEQ multiplex PCR was the method, and the copy in TCRdb shows in-frame clones only, minus some. The table lists 150,000 to 200,000 clones, 90% of them singletons. The sample in question was peripheral blood, obtained 28 days after the second AZD1222 dose. The receptors here all came from an adult who received the AZD1222 COVID-19 vaccine.

CDR3: CATSDPGATTDTQYF. DNA of the CDR3: TGTGCCACCAGTGACCCCGGAGCAACCACAGATACGCAGTATTTT. The rearrangement links TRBV24-1 to TRBJ2-3; D is unresolved. This CDR3 has 15 amino acids. Germline CDR1 KGHDR, CDR2 SFDVKD. The V end lost 4 bases, the J end lost 2 bases, and 12 bases lay between the germline ends.

Judged by abundance, this clone is medium-sized. This chain joins TRBV3-1 (or the pseudogene TRBV3-2) and TRBJ2-7; TRBD2 aligns across 10 bases. CDR1 LGHDT and CDR2 YNNKEL come from the germline V gene (reference sequence). The junction had 10 bases not matched to a gene; V was cut back by 8 bases and J by 3 bases. The CDR3 totals 15 residues. The CDR3 bases are TGTGCCAGCGGGCCGACTAGCGGGTCAATCTACGAGCAGTACTTC. Protein sequence: CASGPTSGSIYEQYF.

The chain couples TRBV7-9 to TRBJ1-2; the D is unclear. Deletions cut 4 bases from V and 2 bases from J, with 14 bases between. The V gene's germline CDR1 is SEHNR and CDR2 FQNEAQ (reference sequence). The CDR3 loop spans 15 amino acids. The chain's CDR3 is CASSSPGRVNYGYTF. Written as DNA, the CDR3 is TGTGCCAGCAGCTCTCCGGGGAGGGTCAACTATGGCTACACCTTC.

The CDR3 bases are TGTGCCAGCAGCCAAGGAGGTTATAGCACAGATACGCAGTATTTT. This encodes CASSQGGYSTDTQYF. The V gene is TRBV14, the J gene TRBJ2-3; D not certain. Germline CDR1 reads SGHDN; CDR2 reads FVKESK. With 1 base removed from V and 0 bases from J, the gap between germline ends came to 8 bases. The CDR3 runs to 15 residues.

The rearrangement links TRBV4-1 to TRBJ1-5, with TRBD1 matching over 11 bases. J lost 6 bases, V lost 4 bases, and 14 bases had no gene match. The CDR3 runs 18 residues. CDR1 and CDR2 from the germline V gene are MGHRA and YSYEKL. The CDR3 here is CASSLEAIRGTGGQPQHF. The CDR3 DNA is TGCGCCAGCAGCCTCGAAGCAATACGGGGGACAGGGGGTCAGCCCCAGCATTTT.

The rearrangement uses TRBV4-1 and TRBJ2-3, with 9 bases aligning to TRBD2. Germline trimming cut 3 bases from V and 4 bases from J; bases unmatched to any gene: 20. The CDR3 totals 20 residues. The germline CDR1 and CDR2 sequences are MGHRA and YSYEKL. The CDR3 reads CASSQRETGLSGRTSDTQYF. CDR3 nucleotides: TGCGCCAGCAGCCAGCGTGAGACAGGCTTGAGCGGGAGGACGTCAGATACGCAGTATTTT.

This clone was observed once. The gene calls are TRBV27 and TRBJ2-7, with 9 bases identical to TRBD1. The CDR3 has 15 residues. The V and J ends lost 5 bases and 0 bases, in that order; junction bases with no gene match: 5. Germline CDR1 reads MNHEY; CDR2 reads SMNVEV (reference sequence). Here the CDR3 DNA reads TGTGCCAGCAGTCGCAAGGACAGGGGCTCCTACGAGCAGTACTTC. It specifies CASSRKDRGSYEQYF.

This clone was seen a single time. V gene TRBV19 combines with J gene TRBJ2-3; no clear D. The CDR3 is 12 residues long. Trimming removed 7 bases at V and 1 base at J, with 6 bases between. Germline CDR1 and CDR2: LNHDA and SQIVND (reference sequence). The CDR3 spells CASNWGTDTQYF. The CDR3 bases are TGTGCCAGTAACTGGGGCACAGATACGCAGTATTTT.

The chain recombines TRBV3-1 (or the pseudogene TRBV3-2) with TRBJ1-2; D perhaps matches TRBD1 (6 bases). Germline lookup yields CDR1 LGHDT and CDR2 YNNKEL (reference sequence). CDR3 length: 13 amino acids. Trimming stripped 1 base from V and 8 bases from J, with 11 bases between. CDR3 residues: CASSQATGRGYTF. In nucleotides, the CDR3 is TGTGCCAGCAGCCAAGCTACAGGGAGAGGCTACACCTTC.

V usage is TRBV18 and J usage is TRBJ1-1; 7 bases are a match to TRBD1. The germline CDR1 and CDR2 sequences are KGHSH and LQKENI. V lost 1 base and J lost 4; bases outside the gene matches: 3. CDR3 length: 14 amino acids. CDR3 DNA sequence: TGTGCCAGCTCACCACTTGACAGGGCCACTGAAGCTTTCTTT. As protein: CASSPLDRATEAFF.

This clone appeared a single time. This chain links TRBV19 with TRBJ2-1; 9 nucleotides line up with TRBD2. The germline V gene encodes CDR1 LNHDA and CDR2 SQIVND (reference sequence). V shed 7 bases and J 10 bases; nucleotides not matched to a gene: 11. CDR3 size: 14 residues. The CDR3 region is CASKRGLAEGEQFF. CDR3 in DNA: TGTGCCAGTAAAAGGGGACTAGCCGAAGGGGAGCAGTTCTTC.

This chain connects TRBV10-3 to TRBJ2-7, with TRBD1 as a possible D gene (6 bases). V shed 4 bases and J shed 4 bases, with 11 bases lying between them. Germline CDR1 reads ENHRY; CDR2 reads SYGVKD. CDR3 size: 13 residues. The CDR3 sequence is CAISATGQYEQYF. DNA for the CDR3: TGTGCCATCAGTGCAACCGGACAGTACGAGCAGTACTTC.

This rearrangement joins TRBV28 to TRBJ1-4; 10 bases fit TRBD1. Losses at the gene ends were 5 bases for V and 6 bases for J; bases not matched to a gene: 6. The V gene's germline CDR1 is MDHEN and CDR2 SYDVKM. CDR3 length equals 15 residues. The CDR3 coding sequence is TGTGCCAGCAGTCCCGGACAGGGGGACGATGAAAAACTGTTTTTT. Protein product: CASSPGQGDDEKLFF.

The chain recombines TRBV24-1 with TRBJ2-1; TRBD2 matches 7 bases. Germline-derived CDR1 and CDR2 are KGHDR and SFDVKD. The junction had 6 bases not matched to a gene; V was cut back by 4 bases and J by 1 base. This CDR3 spans 16 amino acids. CDR3 region: CATSDPSGASYNEQFF. CDR3 coding DNA: TGTGCCACCAGTGACCCCAGCGGGGCTTCCTACAATGAGCAGTTCTTC.

DNA for the CDR3: TGTGCCAGCAGCTTAGGGACTGGGACAGGGAGGAATCAGCCCCAGCATTTT. Translation: CASSLGTGTGRNQPQHF. The chain employs TRBV7-2 and TRBJ1-5; 9 bases match TRBD1. Germline loops: CDR1 SGHTA, CDR2 FQGNSA. The V segment lost 1 base and the J segment 4 bases; nucleotides outside the gene matches: 8. The CDR3 spans 17 residues.

V usage is TRBV6-1 and J usage is TRBJ2-4; no clear D. Germline CDR1 MNHNS, CDR2 SASEGT. The CDR3 has 18 residues. V was clipped by 2 bases and J by 2 bases, with 19 bases between them. CDR3 protein: CASSESLGAFSSKNIQYF. CDR3 in DNA: TGTGCCAGCAGTGAAAGTCTAGGAGCCTTTAGCTCCAAAAACATTCAGTACTTC.

V gene TRBV5-1 combines with J gene TRBJ2-5; possible D gene TRBD1, 5 bases. The CDR3 runs 13 residues. Germline CDR1 reads SGHRS; CDR2 reads YFSETQ. The ends were cut back, 5 bases at V and 2 bases at J, with 10 bases in the middle. The DNA of the CDR3 is TGCGCCAGCAGGCAGGGATTACAAGAGACCCAGTACTTC. Translated, it gives CASRQGLQETQYF.

The chain carries TRBV25-1 and TRBJ1-3; 10 bases map to TRBD1. The CDR3 totals 16 residues. Germline CDR1 is MGHDK and CDR2 is SYGVNS. J was trimmed by 3 bases and V by 3 bases; bases with no gene match: 5. The chain's CDR3 is CASSDRTGGLGNTIYF. Written as DNA, the CDR3 is TGTGCCAGCAGTGATCGGACAGGGGGACTTGGAAACACCATATATTTT.

The chain is built from TRBV7-9 and TRBJ1-5; D is unresolved. Deletions cut 5 bases from V and 0 bases from J, with 11 bases between. CDR1 is SEHNR, CDR2 FQNEAQ, per germline (reference sequence). The CDR3 consists of 15 residues. CDR3: CASSPAGFSNQPQHF. In nucleotides, the CDR3 is TGTGCCAGCAGCCCCGCCGGGTTTAGCAATCAGCCCCAGCATTTT.

Concerning this clone: Germline and junction disagree at one end, which may indicate a read error. V is TRBV28 and J is TRBJ1-2; D not resolved. From germline, CDR1 is MDHEN and CDR2 SYDVKM. This CDR3 is built from 14 residues. The CDR3 region is CASNLKSAGRGYTF. The CDR3 DNA reads as TGTGCCAGCAATTTAAAATCGGCAGGAAGGGGCTACACCTTC.

The chain couples TRBV11-3 to TRBJ2-1, with D possibly TRBD2 on 6 matching bases. With 0 bases removed from V and 5 bases from J, the gap between germline ends came to 14 bases. CDR3 size: 16 residues. Germline V lookup: CDR1 SGHNT, CDR2 YENEEA. CDR3 amino acids: CASSLESGRSHNEQFF. For the CDR3, the DNA is TGTGCCAGCAGCTTAGAGTCGGGGAGGTCCCACAATGAGCAGTTCTTC.

The chain employs TRBV27 and TRBJ1-5; TRBD1 matches 10 bases. The CDR3 contains 16 residues. V was clipped by 2 bases and J by 5 bases; unmatched bases: 6. CDR1 and CDR2 from the germline V gene are MNHEY and SMNVEV (reference sequence). The CDR3 here is CASSLTGTGVYQPQHF. The DNA for the CDR3 is TGTGCCAGCAGTTTAACCGGGACAGGGGTTTATCAGCCCCAGCATTTT.